The rows below give T cell receptor beta chains drawn from one sample of a study of blood T cell repertoires in COVID-19. Measured with immunoSEQ multiplex PCR; TCRdb has only the in-frame clones, and not every one. Of 180,000 or so clones listed, 80% to 85% are singletons. Sequencing was carried out using PBMCs or T cells enriched from blood (not recorded which). The receptors stem from a man aged 40-49 years who had recovered from COVID-19. The CDR3 runs from the conserved cysteine through the conserved F or W. A D gene is named only where the DNA matches it firmly.

v_gene	d_gene	j_gene	CDR3nt	CDR3aa
TRBV4-2	.	TRBJ1-4	TGTGCCAGCAGCCACGTAATACCGGGACAAATCAATGAAAAACTGTTTTTT	CASSHVIPGQINEKLFF
TRBV30	.	TRBJ1-6	TGTGCCTACGAATCCTTGACAGGTTATAATTCACCCCTCCACTTT	CAYESLTGYNSPLHF
TRBV5-1	TRBD1	TRBJ1-1	TGCGCCAGCAGCTTGTGGACAGGGGGCAGTCGAACTGAAGCTTTCTTT	CASSLWTGGSRTEAFF
TRBV2	TRBD1	TRBJ1-3	TGTGCCAGCAGAGTTGGACAGGGCTCTGGAAACACCATATATTTT	CASRVGQGSGNTIYF
TRBV7-9	TRBD1	TRBJ1-4	TGTGCCAGCAGCCCCAGGACAGGGACGAATGAAAAACTGTTTTTT	CASSPRTGTNEKLFF
TRBV5-4	.	TRBJ2-5	TGTGCCAGCAGCTTGGTGTCAGACTTCCAAGAGACCCAGTACTTC	CASSLVSDFQETQYF
TRBV6-2/TRBV6-3	.	TRBJ2-3	TGTGCCAGCAGCCCGCTAGCTAACACAGATACGCAGTATTTT	CASSPLANTDTQYF
TRBV24-1	.	TRBJ2-1	TGTGCCACCAGTGATATCGTTTTTACGGATGAGCAGTTCTTC	CATSDIVFTDEQFF
TRBV7-2	.	TRBJ1-2	TGTGCCAGCAGCTTAGGACGGGAACTCTATGGCTACACCTTC	CASSLGRELYGYTF
TRBV5-6	TRBD2	TRBJ2-2	TGTGCCAGCAGCGGACTAGCGGGGTACACCGGGGAGCTGTTTTTT	CASSGLAGYTGELFF